This T cell receptor (beta chain) was sequenced during a study of beta chain features in type 1 diabetes. Purity exceeded 95% in all sorted populations. As concerns this clone: As yet, its antigen is unknown.

Study-level points and caveats: A closer apparent resemblance between naive, central memory and Treg TCRB repertoires was seen in patients than in healthy donors. When Type 1 diabetes patients were examined, their TCRB CDR3s proved moderately but significantly shorter in all four CD4+ subsets.

Since all of the isolated RNA was reverse transcribed, expressed TCRB transcripts were what got sequenced. This table comes from immunoSEQ multiplex PCR, and its TCRdb copy is limited to in-frame clones, with some not included. The data hold 680,000 or so clones, with around a sixth observed a single time. The sequencing input was naive CD4+ T cells from blood. The receptor's source is a young man in good health.

In nucleotides, the CDR3 is TGCGCCAGCAGCTTGGACGCCCTGGGTGCCTACAATGAGCAGTTCTTC. This codes for CASSLDALGAYNEQFF. The chain has TRBV5-1 and TRBJ2-1; D ambiguous. This CDR3 has 16 residues. Trimming stripped 0 bases from V and 2 bases from J, with 12 bases between. Germline loops: CDR1 SGHRS, CDR2 YFSETQ. The whole variable domain, remainder taken from reference TRBV5-1 and TRBJ2-1, is KAGVTQTPRYLIKTRGQQVTLSCSPISGHRSVSWYQQTPGQGLQFLFEYFSETQRNKGNFPGRFSGRQFSNSRSEMNVSTLELGDSALYLCASSLDALGAYNEQFFGPGTRLTVL.